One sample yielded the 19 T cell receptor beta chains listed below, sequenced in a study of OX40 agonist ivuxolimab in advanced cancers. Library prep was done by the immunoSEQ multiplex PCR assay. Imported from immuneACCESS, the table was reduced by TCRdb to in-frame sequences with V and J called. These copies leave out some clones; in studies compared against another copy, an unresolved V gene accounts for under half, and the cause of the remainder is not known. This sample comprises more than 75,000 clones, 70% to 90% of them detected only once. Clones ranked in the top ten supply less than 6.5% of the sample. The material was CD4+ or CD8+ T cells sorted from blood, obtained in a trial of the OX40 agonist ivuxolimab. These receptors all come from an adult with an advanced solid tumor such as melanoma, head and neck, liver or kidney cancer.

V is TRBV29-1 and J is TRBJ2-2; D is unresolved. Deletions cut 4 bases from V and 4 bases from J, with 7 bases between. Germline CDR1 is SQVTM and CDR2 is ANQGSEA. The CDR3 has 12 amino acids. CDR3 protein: CSVGSSTGELFF. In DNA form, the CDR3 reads TGCAGCGTTGGATCTAGCACCGGGGAGCTGTTTTTT.

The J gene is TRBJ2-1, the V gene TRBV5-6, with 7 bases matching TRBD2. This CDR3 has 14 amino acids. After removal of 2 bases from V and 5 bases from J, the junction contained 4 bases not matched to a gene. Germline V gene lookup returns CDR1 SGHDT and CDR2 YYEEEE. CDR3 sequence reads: CASSFAGVNNEQFF. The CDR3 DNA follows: TGTGCCAGCAGCTTTGCGGGAGTAAACAATGAGCAGTTCTTC.

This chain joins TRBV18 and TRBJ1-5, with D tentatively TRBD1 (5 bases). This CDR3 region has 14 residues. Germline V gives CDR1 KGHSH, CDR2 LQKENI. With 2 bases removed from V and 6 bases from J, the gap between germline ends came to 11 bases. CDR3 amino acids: CASSPSREGQPQHF. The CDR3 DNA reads TGTGCCAGCTCACCATCCAGGGAAGGTCAGCCCCAGCATTTT.

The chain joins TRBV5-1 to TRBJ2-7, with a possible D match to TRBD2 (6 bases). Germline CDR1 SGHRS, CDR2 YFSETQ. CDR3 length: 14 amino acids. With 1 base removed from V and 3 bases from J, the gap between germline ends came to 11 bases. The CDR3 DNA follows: TGCGCCAGCAGCTTGATGGACGGGGGCTACGAGCAGTACTTC. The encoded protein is CASSLMDGGYEQYF.

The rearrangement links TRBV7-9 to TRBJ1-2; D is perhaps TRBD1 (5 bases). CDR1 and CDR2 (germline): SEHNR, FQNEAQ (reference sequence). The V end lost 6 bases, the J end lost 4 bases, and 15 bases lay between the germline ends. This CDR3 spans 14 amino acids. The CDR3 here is CASRPSGYGYGYTF. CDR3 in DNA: TGTGCCAGCAGACCTTCAGGGTACGGCTATGGCTACACCTTC.

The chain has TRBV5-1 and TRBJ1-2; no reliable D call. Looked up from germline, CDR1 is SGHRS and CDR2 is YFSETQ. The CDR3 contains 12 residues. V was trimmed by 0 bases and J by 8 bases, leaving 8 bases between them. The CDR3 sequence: CASSLDREGYTF. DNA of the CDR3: TGCGCCAGCAGCTTGGATAGGGAAGGCTACACCTTC.

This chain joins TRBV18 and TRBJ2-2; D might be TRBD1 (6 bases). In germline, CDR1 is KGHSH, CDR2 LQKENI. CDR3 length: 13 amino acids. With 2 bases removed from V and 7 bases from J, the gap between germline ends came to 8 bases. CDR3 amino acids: CASSPGGFGELFF. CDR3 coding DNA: TGTGCCAGCTCACCAGGGGGCTTCGGGGAGCTGTTTTTT.

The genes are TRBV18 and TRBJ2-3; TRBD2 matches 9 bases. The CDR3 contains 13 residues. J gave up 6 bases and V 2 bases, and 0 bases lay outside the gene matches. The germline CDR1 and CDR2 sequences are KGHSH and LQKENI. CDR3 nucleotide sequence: TGTGCCAGCTCACCAAGCGGGAGGGATACGCAGTATTTT. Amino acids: CASSPSGRDTQYF.

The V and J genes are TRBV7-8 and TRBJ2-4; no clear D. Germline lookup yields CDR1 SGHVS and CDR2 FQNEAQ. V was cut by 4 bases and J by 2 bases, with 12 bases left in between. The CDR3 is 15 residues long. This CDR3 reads CASSSEVGSKNIQYF. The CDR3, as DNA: TGTGCCAGCAGCTCCGAAGTGGGCTCCAAAAACATTCAGTACTTC.

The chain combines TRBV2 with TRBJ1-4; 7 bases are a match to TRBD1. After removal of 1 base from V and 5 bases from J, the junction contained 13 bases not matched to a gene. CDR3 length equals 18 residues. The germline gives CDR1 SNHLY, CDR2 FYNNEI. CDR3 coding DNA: TGTGCCAGCAGTGAAGAACAGGGGTTCGGTATTTCCAATGAAAAACTGTTTTTT. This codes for CASSEEQGFGISNEKLFF.

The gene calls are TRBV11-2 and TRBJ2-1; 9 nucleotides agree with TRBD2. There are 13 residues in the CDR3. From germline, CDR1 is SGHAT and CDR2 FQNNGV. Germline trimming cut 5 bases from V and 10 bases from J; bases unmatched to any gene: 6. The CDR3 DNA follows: TGTGCCAGCAGCCAGGGACTAGCCAGGGAGCAGTTCTTC. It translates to CASSQGLAREQFF.

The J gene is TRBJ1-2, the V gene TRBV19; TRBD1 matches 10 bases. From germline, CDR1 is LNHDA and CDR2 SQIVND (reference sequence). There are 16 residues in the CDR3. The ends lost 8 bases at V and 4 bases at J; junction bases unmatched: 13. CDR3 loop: CASSPGQGFFSYGYTF. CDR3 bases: TGTGCCAGTTCCCCGGGACAGGGGTTTTTCAGCTATGGCTACACCTTC.

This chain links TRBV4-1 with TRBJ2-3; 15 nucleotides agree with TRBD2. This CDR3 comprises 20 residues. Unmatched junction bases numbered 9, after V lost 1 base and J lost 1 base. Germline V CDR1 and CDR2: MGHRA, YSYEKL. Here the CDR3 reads CASSQVWRTSGGDRTDTQYF. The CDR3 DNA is TGCGCCAGCAGCCAAGTTTGGCGGACTAGCGGGGGGGACCGCACAGATACGCAGTATTTT.

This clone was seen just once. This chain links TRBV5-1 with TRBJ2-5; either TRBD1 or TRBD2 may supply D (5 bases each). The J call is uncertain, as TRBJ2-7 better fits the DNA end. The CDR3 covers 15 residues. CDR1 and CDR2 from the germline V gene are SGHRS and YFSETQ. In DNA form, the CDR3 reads TGCGCCAGCAGCTTGATCCCAGGGAGAACCTACGAGCAGTACTTC. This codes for CASSLIPGRTYEQYF.

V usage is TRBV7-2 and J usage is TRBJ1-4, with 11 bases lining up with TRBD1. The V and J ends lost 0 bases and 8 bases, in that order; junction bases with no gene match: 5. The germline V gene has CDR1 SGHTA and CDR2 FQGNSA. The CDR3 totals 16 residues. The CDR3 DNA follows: TGTGCCAGCAGCTTAGCGAGGACAGGGGGCAAGGAAAAACTGTTTTTT. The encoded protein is CASSLARTGGKEKLFF. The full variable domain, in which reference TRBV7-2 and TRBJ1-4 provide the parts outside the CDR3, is GAGVSQSPSNKVTEKGKDVELRCDPISGHTALYWYRQSLGQGLEFLIYFQGNSAPDKSGLPSDRFSAERTGGSVSTLTIQRTQQEDSAVYLCASSLARTGGKEKLFFGSGTQLSVL.

The CDR3 region is CASSSDRVGGTGELFF. CDR3 bases: TGTGCCAGCAGTTCTGACAGGGTGGGTGGCACCGGGGAGCTGTTTTTT. This chain uses TRBV2 with TRBJ2-2, with TRBD1 identical over 7 bases. CDR1 is SNHLY and CDR2 is FYNNEI in the germline V gene. This CDR3 region has 16 residues. V lost 5 bases, J lost 4 bases, and 10 bases stayed unmatched.

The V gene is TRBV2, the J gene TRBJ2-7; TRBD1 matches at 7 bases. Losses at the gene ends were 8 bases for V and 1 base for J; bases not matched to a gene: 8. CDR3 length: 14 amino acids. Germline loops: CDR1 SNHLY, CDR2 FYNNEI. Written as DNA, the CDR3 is TGTGCCAGCCGAGACAGGGTCTCATCCTACGAGCAGTACTTC. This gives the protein CASRDRVSSYEQYF. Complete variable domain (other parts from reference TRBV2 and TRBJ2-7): EPEVTQTPSHQVTQMGQEVILRCVPISNHLYFYWYRQILGQKVEFLVSFYNNEISEKSEIFDDQFSVERPDGSNFTLKIRSTKLEDSAMYFCASRDRVSSYEQYFGPGTRLTVT.

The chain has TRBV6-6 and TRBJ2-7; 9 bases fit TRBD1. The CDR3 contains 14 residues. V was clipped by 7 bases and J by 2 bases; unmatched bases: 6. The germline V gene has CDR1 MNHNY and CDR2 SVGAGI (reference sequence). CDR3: CASTKGTGTYEQYF. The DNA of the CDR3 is TGTGCCAGCACCAAGGGGACAGGGACCTACGAGCAGTACTTC.

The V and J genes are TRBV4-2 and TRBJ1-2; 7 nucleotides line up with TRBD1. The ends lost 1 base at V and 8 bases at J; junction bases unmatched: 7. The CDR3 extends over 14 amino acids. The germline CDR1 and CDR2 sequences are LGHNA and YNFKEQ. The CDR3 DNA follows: TGTGCCAGCAGCCAAGGCAGGGGGTTAGAAGGCTACACCTTC. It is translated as CASSQGRGLEGYTF.